This T cell receptor beta chain was retrieved from a study of T cells after yellow fever vaccination. This clonotype has at least ten counts. Its antigen is still unknown. General observations from the study: Reappearing after the booster were most of the clones from primary vaccination (roughly 96% CD4, 88% CD8). Repertoires obtained by FACS sorting could include abundant clonotypes that entered as contaminants from the bulk population.

It was through 5'RACE template switching that TCR cDNA was made, with a universal primer site and UMIs added. TCRdb called the 5' RACE reads again in MiXCR, with one record for every CDR3 protein. This table has tens of thousands of distinct CDR3 sequences, 6% to 7.5% appearing once. V lost 3 bases and J lost 3; bases outside the gene matches: 7. CDR3 length equals 15 residues. The germline V gene has CDR1 DFQATT and CDR2 SNEGSKA (reference sequence). This sequence was found in a young man who received the YFV17D yellow fever vaccine. The sample consisted of CD8+ T cells sorted from PBMCs, taken 15 days after the yellow fever booster vaccination. V and J are TRBV20-1 and TRBJ2-2, with 7 bases that match TRBD2. The CDR3 spells CSASRGDYDTGELFF. Written as DNA, the CDR3 is TGCAGTGCTAGCCGGGGGGACTACGACACCGGGGAGCTGTTTTTT.